The entry below describes one T cell receptor (beta chain). Methods used by the authors: Amplification with reference gene primers provided the estimates of nucleated cell counts. This table comes from immunoSEQ multiplex PCR, and its TCRdb copy is limited to in-frame clones, with some not included. V and J calls and clone size are those listed in that table; D and trimming were worked out from the DNA. Here the sample spans a few hundred thousand clones, 80% to 90% being singletons. This study enrolled people aged about 18 to 90 from about two dozen US geographic areas. The data were taken from a study of blood T cell repertoires in COVID-19. The TCR was taken from a woman in her forties or fifties who had recovered from COVID-19. The sample taken for sequencing was PBMCs or T cells enriched from blood (not recorded which).

DNA of the CDR3: TGTGCCAGTAGTATAGGTTTCTCCCGGGAAGGCTACAATGAGCAGTTCTTC. Its translation is CASSIGFSREGYNEQFF. The chain is built from TRBV19 and TRBJ2-1, with D possibly matching TRBD2 (5 bases). Trimming stripped 1 base from V and 3 bases from J, with 16 bases between. The CDR3 runs to 17 residues. Germline CDR1 LNHDA, CDR2 SQIVND (reference sequence).